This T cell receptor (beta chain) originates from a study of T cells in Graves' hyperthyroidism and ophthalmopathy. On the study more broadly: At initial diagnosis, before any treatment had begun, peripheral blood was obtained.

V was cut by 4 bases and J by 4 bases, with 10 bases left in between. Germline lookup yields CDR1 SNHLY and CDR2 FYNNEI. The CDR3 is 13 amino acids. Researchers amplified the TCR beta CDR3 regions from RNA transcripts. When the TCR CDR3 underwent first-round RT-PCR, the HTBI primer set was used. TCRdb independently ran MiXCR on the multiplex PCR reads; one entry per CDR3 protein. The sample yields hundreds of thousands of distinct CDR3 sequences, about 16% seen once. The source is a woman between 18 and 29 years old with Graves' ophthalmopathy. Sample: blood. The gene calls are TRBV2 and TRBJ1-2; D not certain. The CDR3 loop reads CASSGGGIYGYTF. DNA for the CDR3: TGTGCCAGCAGTGGTGGAGGGATCTATGGCTACACCTTC.